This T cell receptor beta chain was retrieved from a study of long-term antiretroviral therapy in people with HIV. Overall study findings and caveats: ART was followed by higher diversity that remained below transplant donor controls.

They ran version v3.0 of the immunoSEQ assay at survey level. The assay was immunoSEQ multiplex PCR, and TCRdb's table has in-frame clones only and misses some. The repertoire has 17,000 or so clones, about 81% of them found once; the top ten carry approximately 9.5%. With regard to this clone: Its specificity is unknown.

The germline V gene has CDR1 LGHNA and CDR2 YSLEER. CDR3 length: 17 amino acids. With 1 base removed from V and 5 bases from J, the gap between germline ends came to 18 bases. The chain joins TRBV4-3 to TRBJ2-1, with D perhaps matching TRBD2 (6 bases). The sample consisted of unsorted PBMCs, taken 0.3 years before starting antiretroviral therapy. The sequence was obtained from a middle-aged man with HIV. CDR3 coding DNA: TGCGCCAGCAGCCAAGCCCCGTCGGGCGGGGCCGACAATGAGCAGTTCTTC. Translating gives CASSQAPSGGADNEQFF.